The rows below give T cell receptor beta chains drawn from one sample of a study of cytomegalovirus exposure and HLA in healthy donors. The repertoire was sequenced with immunoSEQ multiplex PCR; TCRdb's copy has only in-frame clones and lacks some. This sample has approximately 120,000 clones, with around 78% found just once. The source material was PBMCs. The receptors were gathered from a man aged 55 to 70 in good health and CMV-seropositive. CDR3s include the opening cysteine and the closing phenylalanine or tryptophan. D genes are given only for firm matches. The size of a clone is reported for some rows only, either as once, few or many, or as a class for expanded clones.

CDR3 DNA: TGCGCCAGCAGCCAAGATTCCGGCGGGGTCAGGGCGCAGTTCTTC
CDR3 protein: CASSQDSGGVRAQFF
clone size: .
J gene: TRBJ2-1
V gene: TRBV4-1
D gene: .

CDR3 DNA: TGCGCCAGCAGCCTCATCTGGAGGGTAGAGTACGAGCAGTACTTC
CDR3 protein: CASSLIWRVEYEQYF
clone size: once
J gene: TRBJ2-7
V gene: TRBV4-1
D gene: .

CDR3 DNA: TGTGCCAGCAGCTTGGCGGCAGCGCAAGAGACCCAGTACTTC
CDR3 protein: CASSLAAAQETQYF
clone size: .
J gene: TRBJ2-5
V gene: TRBV5-4
D gene: .

CDR3 DNA: TGCGCCAGCGGCATGACAGGGGTAACAGATACGCAGTATTTT
CDR3 protein: CASGMTGVTDTQYF
clone size: .
J gene: TRBJ2-3
V gene: TRBV5-1
D gene: TRBD1

CDR3 DNA: TGCGCCAGCAGCTTGGCAGGACAGACCGGGGAGCTGTTTTTT
CDR3 protein: CASSLAGQTGELFF
clone size: .
J gene: TRBJ2-2
V gene: TRBV5-1
D gene: .

CDR3 DNA: TGCGCCAGCAGTGAGGGGTTGGGGACAGGGAGGTCTGGGGCCAACGTCCTGACTTTC
CDR3 protein: CASSEGLGTGRSGANVLTF
clone size: .
J gene: TRBJ2-6
V gene: TRBV10-2
D gene: TRBD1

CDR3 DNA: TGTGCCAGCAGTGTTCTAGGGGGAGCTAGCACAGATACGCAGTATTTT
CDR3 protein: CASSVLGGASTDTQYF
clone size: .
J gene: TRBJ2-3
V gene: TRBV2
D gene: .

CDR3 DNA: TGTGCCAGCAGTGAATACAGGACAGGGACTAGCACAGATACGCAGTATTTT
CDR3 protein: CASSEYRTGTSTDTQYF
clone size: few
J gene: TRBJ2-3
V gene: TRBV6-1
D gene: TRBD1

CDR3 DNA: TGTGCCAGCAGCCAAGCAAGGGGGCACAGGGGACCCTACAATGAGCAGTTCTTC
CDR3 protein: CASSQARGHRGPYNEQFF
clone size: .
J gene: TRBJ2-1
V gene: TRBV4-2
D gene: TRBD1

CDR3 DNA: TGTGCCAGCAGCTTAGCGATCGGGGAAGAGACCCAGTACTTC
CDR3 protein: CASSLAIGEETQYF
clone size: once
J gene: TRBJ2-5
V gene: TRBV7-6
D gene: .

CDR3 DNA: TGTGCCAGCAGTGGTATGACAGCTCAAGAGACCCAGTACTTC
CDR3 protein: CASSGMTAQETQYF
clone size: .
J gene: TRBJ2-5
V gene: TRBV6-1
D gene: .

CDR3 DNA: TGTGCCAGCAGCTTAGTGCTAGCGGGTACGAACACCGGGGAGCTGTTTTTT
CDR3 protein: CASSLVLAGTNTGELFF
clone size: .
J gene: TRBJ2-2
V gene: TRBV7-2
D gene: TRBD2

CDR3 DNA: TGTGCCAGCAGCGTAGAGAGGGAGGGATCGAAACTGTTTTTT
CDR3 protein: CASSVEREGSKLFF
clone size: .
J gene: TRBJ1-4
V gene: TRBV9
D gene: .

CDR3 DNA: TGTGCCAGCAGCGTAGGAAGCTGGGCCACAGATACGCAGTATTTT
CDR3 protein: CASSVGSWATDTQYF
clone size: .
J gene: TRBJ2-3
V gene: TRBV9
D gene: .

CDR3 DNA: TGTGCCTGGAGGGTGACTGTGAGCTCCTACGAGCAGTACTTC
CDR3 protein: CAWRVTVSSYEQYF
clone size: .
J gene: TRBJ2-7
V gene: TRBV30
D gene: .

CDR3 DNA: TGTGCCAGCAGCCTATCCCCTCGGGACAGGGGCTACACTGAAGCTTTCTTT
CDR3 protein: CASSLSPRDRGYTEAFF
clone size: .
J gene: TRBJ1-1
V gene: TRBV28
D gene: TRBD1

CDR3 DNA: TGTGCTAGTGGTTTGGTACTGACAGGGAACATGAACACTGAAGCTTTCTTT
CDR3 protein: CASGLVLTGNMNTEAFF
clone size: .
J gene: TRBJ1-1
V gene: TRBV12-5
D gene: TRBD1

CDR3 DNA: TGTGCCTGGAGTCCATCTAATTATGAAAAACTGTTTTTT
CDR3 protein: CAWSPSNYEKLFF
clone size: .
J gene: TRBJ1-4
V gene: TRBV30
D gene: .

CDR3 DNA: TGTGCCAGCAGAATAAATACAGGGGAATCACCCCTCCACTTT
CDR3 protein: CASRINTGESPLHF
clone size: .
J gene: TRBJ1-6
V gene: TRBV6-5
D gene: TRBD1

CDR3 DNA: TGTGCCAGCAGCAGAGACATTAACTATGGCTACACCTTC
CDR3 protein: CASSRDINYGYTF
clone size: .
J gene: TRBJ1-2
V gene: TRBV2
D gene: .

CDR3 DNA: TGTGCCAGCAGTTACCGGGACAGCCAGAGGAGCACCGGGGAGCTGTTTTTT
CDR3 protein: CASSYRDSQRSTGELFF
clone size: .
J gene: TRBJ2-2
V gene: TRBV6-7
D gene: TRBD1

CDR3 DNA: TGTGCCAGCAGCTTAGGGGCAGGGCCTTATGGCTACACCTTC
CDR3 protein: CASSLGAGPYGYTF
clone size: .
J gene: TRBJ1-2
V gene: TRBV7-9
D gene: .

CDR3 DNA: TGTGCCAGCAAGACAGGGGGACACTATGGCTACACCTTC
CDR3 protein: CASKTGGHYGYTF
clone size: .
J gene: TRBJ1-2
V gene: TRBV2
D gene: TRBD1

CDR3 DNA: TGTGCCAGCAGGGTACAGGGGGCCGGTGAAGCTTTCTTT
CDR3 protein: CASRVQGAGEAFF
clone size: many
J gene: TRBJ1-1
V gene: TRBV7-2
D gene: TRBD1

CDR3 DNA: TGTGCCTGGAGCAGACAGGGGAGGGCAAACACCATATATTTT
CDR3 protein: CAWSRQGRANTIYF
clone size: .
J gene: TRBJ1-3
V gene: TRBV30
D gene: TRBD1

CDR3 DNA: TGCGCCAGCAGCTTGAATCCGCTAGCGGGGGCCTACAATGAGCAGTTCTTC
CDR3 protein: CASSLNPLAGAYNEQFF
clone size: .
J gene: TRBJ2-1
V gene: TRBV5-1
D gene: TRBD2

CDR3 DNA: TGCGCCAGCAGTGAGTCGGGCTTATGGCCAGATACGCAGTATTTT
CDR3 protein: CASSESGLWPDTQYF
clone size: once
J gene: TRBJ2-3
V gene: TRBV10-1
D gene: .

CDR3 DNA: TGTGCCATCAGCCCGGACAGGGAAAATCAGCCCCAGCATTTT
CDR3 protein: CAISPDRENQPQHF
clone size: .
J gene: TRBJ1-5
V gene: TRBV10-3
D gene: TRBD1

CDR3 DNA: TGCGCCAGCAGCGGAAGGACAGGGAACATAGCGAACACCGGGGAGCTGTTTTTT
CDR3 protein: CASSGRTGNIANTGELFF
clone size: .
J gene: TRBJ2-2
V gene: TRBV5-1
D gene: TRBD1

CDR3 DNA: TGTGCCAGCAGTGTTCAGGGGTTTCCCTCTGGAAACACCATATATTTT
CDR3 protein: CASSVQGFPSGNTIYF
clone size: .
J gene: TRBJ1-3
V gene: TRBV28
D gene: .

CDR3 DNA: TGTGCCAGTGGACAGGGGGTAGGGTATGGCTACACCTTC
CDR3 protein: CASGQGVGYGYTF
clone size: .
J gene: TRBJ1-2
V gene: TRBV2
D gene: TRBD1

CDR3 DNA: TGTGCCAGCAGTAACCACAAGGGAGGGAATGAAAAACTGTTTTTT
CDR3 protein: CASSNHKGGNEKLFF
clone size: once
J gene: TRBJ1-4
V gene: TRBV27
D gene: .

CDR3 DNA: TGTGCCAGCAGTTTTCCGGAGGGCCTCCGAGCGCAGTATTTT
CDR3 protein: CASSFPEGLRAQYF
clone size: .
J gene: TRBJ2-3
V gene: TRBV28
D gene: .

CDR3 DNA: TGTGCCATCAGTGAGCGAAAGGGTCGGGCAGGGGACAATGAGCAGTTCTTC
CDR3 protein: CAISERKGRAGDNEQFF
clone size: .
J gene: TRBJ2-1
V gene: TRBV10-3
D gene: .

CDR3 DNA: TGTGCCTGGAGCAGGGGCAGGGGGCGCGACGAGCAGTACTTC
CDR3 protein: CAWSRGRGRDEQYF
clone size: .
J gene: TRBJ2-7
V gene: TRBV30
D gene: TRBD1

CDR3 DNA: TGTGCCAGCAGTCTCGGACAGGGGGGTAATGAAAAACTGTTTTTT
CDR3 protein: CASSLGQGGNEKLFF
clone size: .
J gene: TRBJ1-4
V gene: TRBV6-5
D gene: TRBD1

CDR3 DNA: TGTGCCAGCTCACACATACCCAGGGGGCGCAGAGCCAAAAACATTCAGTACTTC
CDR3 protein: CASSHIPRGRRAKNIQYF
clone size: few
J gene: TRBJ2-4
V gene: TRBV18
D gene: TRBD1

CDR3 DNA: TGTGCCAGCAGTGAATATGATCCAGGGGGCACTGAAGCTTTCTTT
CDR3 protein: CASSEYDPGGTEAFF
clone size: .
J gene: TRBJ1-1
V gene: TRBV25-1
D gene: TRBD1